This entry lists 7 T cell receptor beta chains sequenced from one sample in a study of sequential checkpoint blockade in melanoma. Method: immunoSEQ multiplex PCR; TCRdb's copy keeps in-frame clones and lacks some. The data hold roughly 4,700 clones, with about 32% observed a single time. Treatment: randomized to nivolumab then ipilimumab (arm A) or the reverse (arm B). This specimen consisted of tumor tissue (inferred from file names), obtained from a patient given nivolumab and ipilimumab in sequence. Receptors were obtained from a human donor with melanoma.

This clone was counted only a few times. V gene TRBV6-8 combines with J gene TRBJ2-3; no reliable D call. This CDR3 region has 15 residues. V was shortened by 2 bases and J by 5 bases, with 14 bases between the two germline ends. CDR1 MNHGY and CDR2 SAAAGT come from the germline V gene. The chain's CDR3 is CASSYRLTWGDTQYF. The CDR3 DNA is TGTGCCAGCAGTTACCGCTTGACCTGGGGAGATACGCAGTATTTT.

This clone has only a few counts. The chain couples TRBV7-6 to TRBJ2-1; maybe TRBD2 (6 bases). With 5 bases removed from V and 6 bases from J, the gap between germline ends came to 20 bases. From germline, CDR1 is SGHVS and CDR2 FNYEAQ. The CDR3 is 16 residues long. The chain's CDR3 is CASSRPSELLGNEQFF. The CDR3 DNA is TGTGCCAGCAGCCGTCCTAGCGAACTCCTCGGCAATGAGCAGTTCTTC. Combining the CDR3 with reference TRBV7-6 and TRBJ2-1 gives the whole variable domain GAGVSQSPRYKVTKRGQDVALRCDPISGHVSLYWYRQALGQGPEFLTYFNYEAQQDKSGLPNDRFSAERPEGSISTLTIQRTEQRDSAMYRCASSRPSELLGNEQFFGPGTRLTVL.

CDR3 region: CASSQAGETQYF. Written as DNA, the CDR3 is TGTGCCAGCAGCCAAGCAGGAGAGACCCAGTACTTC. The genes are TRBV14 and TRBJ2-5; D is ambiguous. The CDR3 spans 12 residues. CDR1 and CDR2 from the germline V gene are SGHDN and FVKESK. Trimming shortened V by 1 base and J by 4 bases, and 4 bases separated the two germline ends.

This clone has just a few counts. The rearrangement uses TRBV11-3 and TRBJ2-7; D perhaps matches TRBD1 (5 bases). The V gene's germline CDR1 is SGHNT and CDR2 YENEEA. The CDR3 is 15 residues long. With 5 bases removed from V and 0 bases from J, the gap between germline ends came to 14 bases. Written as DNA, the CDR3 is TGTGCCAGCAGCCACGGCGGACATCTCTCCTACGAGCAGTACTTC. The encoded protein is CASSHGGHLSYEQYF.

J is TRBJ1-2 and V is TRBV18, with D unclear. The CDR3 is made up of 12 amino acids. CDR1 KGHSH and CDR2 LQKENI come from the germline V gene. Trimming took 2 bases from V and 4 from J, leaving 5 bases between them. DNA for the CDR3: TGTGCCAGCTCACCAGATATCTATGGCTACACCTTC. It yields the protein CASSPDIYGYTF.

This chain joins TRBV28 and TRBJ1-1; D is unclear. This CDR3 is built from 14 residues. The V end was cut by 5 bases, the J end by 6 bases, with 16 bases between. Germline-derived CDR1 and CDR2 are MDHEN and SYDVKM. Written as DNA, the CDR3 is TGTGCCAGCAGTGGGCGGACCCGGTCCCCTGAAGCTTTCTTT. Protein product: CASSGRTRSPEAFF.

This clone came up once. Here the CDR3 reads CASGSREREQFF. The DNA for the CDR3 is TGTGCTAGTGGTAGTCGGGAAAGGGAGCAGTTCTTC. V and J are TRBV12-5 and TRBJ2-1; tentatively, D is TRBD2 (5 bases). V dropped 5 bases and J dropped 10 bases, with 12 bases sitting between them. The CDR3 has 12 residues. The germline V gene has CDR1 LGHNT and CDR2 FRNRAP. The whole variable domain, filled in from reference TRBV12-5 and TRBJ2-1, reads DARVTQTPRHKVTEMGQEVTMRCQPILGHNTVFWYRQTMMQGLELLAYFRNRAPLDDSGMPKDRFSAEMPDATLATLKIQPSEPRDSAVYFCASGSREREQFFGPGTRLTVL.